What follows are 12 T cell receptor beta chains derived from one specimen sequenced in a study of PD-L1 blockade in urothelial cancer. Sequencing was performed with immunoSEQ multiplex PCR; in TCRdb, only in-frame clones are kept and a portion is missing. The repertoire holds roughly 74,000 clones, with around 90% as singletons. The sample here was PBMCs, taken around atezolizumab (anti-PD-L1) treatment. These receptor sequences come from a woman in her seventies with urothelial cancer.

The chain couples TRBV7-9 to TRBJ2-3; perhaps TRBD2 as D (7 bases). V lost 7 bases and J lost 4, with 27 bases in between. Germline CDR1 and CDR2: SEHNR and FQNEAQ (reference sequence). This CDR3 comprises 18 residues. This chain's CDR3 is CASTGEGSRGHGADTQYF. The DNA of the CDR3 is TGTGCCAGCACCGGGGAGGGTTCCAGGGGACACGGGGCAGATACGCAGTATTTT.

The rearrangement links TRBV27 to TRBJ1-4; D uncertain. The V end lost 3 bases, the J end lost 0 bases, and 8 bases lay between the germline ends. This CDR3 spans 15 amino acids. Germline V CDR1 and CDR2: MNHEY, SMNVEV (reference sequence). The CDR3 DNA sequence: TGTGCCAGCAGTTTTAACAGAGCAACTAATGAAAAACTGTTTTTT. This translates into CASSFNRATNEKLFF.

The V call is TRBV19, the J call TRBJ1-5; 7 bases are shared with TRBD1. The CDR3 contains 19 residues. V lost 2 bases to trimming and J lost 0 bases; unmatched junction nucleotides: 13. Germline-derived CDR1 and CDR2 are LNHDA and SQIVND (reference sequence). The CDR3 protein is CASSIRRQGFFDSNQPQHF. DNA of the CDR3: TGTGCCAGTAGTATACGGAGACAGGGCTTCTTTGATAGCAATCAGCCCCAGCATTTT.

The rearrangement joins TRBV28 to TRBJ1-2; maybe TRBD1 (5 bases). The CDR3 is 14 residues long. V lost 4 bases and J 5 bases, leaving 14 bases between the germline ends. The V gene's germline CDR1 is MDHEN and CDR2 SYDVKM. The DNA of the CDR3 is TGTGCCAGCAGTTGGCCGGGGGTAGGATATGGCTACACCTTC. This gives the protein CASSWPGVGYGYTF.

V is TRBV7-3 and J is TRBJ1-1; no clear D. The CDR3 is 14 amino acids. Trimming left V 1 base short and J 0 bases short, with 6 bases between. The germline CDR1 and CDR2 sequences are SGHTA and FQGTGA. In DNA form, the CDR3 reads TGTGCCAGCAGCTTAATGGGCCTGAACACTGAAGCTTTCTTT. As protein: CASSLMGLNTEAFF.

The chain has TRBV4-1 and TRBJ2-3, with 8 nucleotides matching TRBD1. The germline gives CDR1 MGHRA, CDR2 YSYEKL. V lost 0 bases and J lost 4; bases outside the gene matches: 6. The CDR3 length is 16 residues. CDR3 residues: CASSQDGTGRADTQYF. CDR3 bases: TGCGCCAGCAGCCAAGACGGGACAGGCCGAGCAGATACGCAGTATTTT.

CDR3 in DNA: TGTGCCATCAGGGACAGGGCGCGGGACACTGAAGCTTTCTTT. As protein: CAIRDRARDTEAFF. The chain couples TRBV10-3 to TRBJ1-1, with 8 bases identical to TRBD1. The V segment lost 6 bases and the J segment 3 bases; nucleotides outside the gene matches: 6. The germline V gene encodes CDR1 ENHRY and CDR2 SYGVKD. The CDR3 length is 14 residues.

This chain joins TRBV10-2 and TRBJ1-2; 10 nucleotides align to TRBD1. CDR3 size: 17 residues. The V gene end was trimmed by 4 bases and the J gene end by 4 bases; junction bases not matched to a gene: 12. Germline CDR1 WSHSY, CDR2 SAAADI. The CDR3 loop reads CASSGKGQGTHGYGYTF. The CDR3 DNA reads as TGCGCCAGCAGTGGGAAGGGACAGGGGACACATGGCTATGGCTACACCTTC.

The chain couples TRBV11-2 to TRBJ1-2; D gene ambiguous. Germline CDR1 and CDR2: SGHAT and FQNNGV. The CDR3 totals 14 residues. Between the trimmed V and J ends, which lost 1 base and 0 bases, there was a span of 6 bases. The CDR3 here is CASSLASANYGYTF. DNA for the CDR3: TGTGCCAGCAGCTTAGCCAGTGCTAACTATGGCTACACCTTC. Supplemented by reference TRBV11-2 and TRBJ1-2, the full variable domain reads EAGVAQSPRYKIIEKRQSVAFWCNPISGHATLYWYQQILGQGPKLLIQFQNNGVVDDSQLPKDRFSAERLKGVDSTLKIQPAKLEDSAVYLCASSLASANYGYTFGSGTRLTVV.

This chain connects TRBV7-8 to TRBJ1-5, with 7 bases identical to TRBD1. Germline CDR1 is SGHVS and CDR2 is FQNEAQ. V gave up 5 bases and J gave up 0 bases; unmatched junction bases: 7. The CDR3 has 16 amino acids. CDR3 loop: CASSTGQATSNQPQHF. The CDR3 bases are TGTGCCAGCAGCACCGGACAGGCAACTAGCAATCAGCCCCAGCATTTT. Complete variable domain (other parts from reference TRBV7-8 and TRBJ1-5): GAGVSQSPRYKVAKRGQDVALRCDPISGHVSLFWYQQALGQGPEFLTYFQNEAQLDKSGLPSDRFFAERPEGSVSTLKIQRTQQEDSAVYLCASSTGQATSNQPQHFGDGTRLSIL.

The chain uses TRBV6-1 and TRBJ2-5; a possible D gene is TRBD1 (5 bases). The V gene lost 3 bases and the J gene lost 5 bases, with 13 bases spanning the gap. Germline loops: CDR1 MNHNS, CDR2 SASEGT. The CDR3 loop spans 14 amino acids. The CDR3, as DNA: TGTGCCAGCAGTGACTGGCAGGGTGCTGAGACCCAGTACTTC. This gives the protein CASSDWQGAETQYF.

The gene calls are TRBV28 and TRBJ2-1; 11 nucleotides match TRBD2. Germline CDR1 is MDHEN and CDR2 is SYDVKM. J was trimmed by 8 bases and V by 2 bases; bases with no gene match: 8. This CDR3 region has 16 residues. The CDR3 sequence: CASSLGRLAGNYEQFF. CDR3 sequence (DNA): TGTGCCAGCAGTTTAGGGCGACTAGCGGGAAACTATGAGCAGTTCTTC.